This paragraph covers one TCR beta chain sequence. What antigen it recognizes has not been identified. Per-base qualities were not stored, and no clone one base away is much larger. These data are taken from a study of T cell responses to AZD1222 COVID-19 vaccine (dated by TCRdb to the early 2020s). In terms of the full investigation: AZD1222 recipients given second doses at about 4 weeks or at about 12 weeks were pooled, since spike-specific TCR depth and breadth were not found to differ between the two schedules. TCR sequencing covered some 240 trial participants: approximately 200 given two doses of AZD1222 and about 26 given two doses of MenACWY control vaccine. Enrollment into the trials was organized by age into subgroups of 18-55, 56-69 and 70-plus years, and those subgroups contained roughly 140, 27 and 60 TCR-sequenced participants, respectively. Results the study describes overall, beyond this receptor: Participants were mostly white British and included more females than males, and it was suggested by the authors that clonal diversity may have been underestimated. Conclusions about previously exposed vaccinees are limited because only 6 or 7 AZD1222 recipients were SARS-CoV-2 seropositive at baseline. Spike-specific TCR breadth and depth rose significantly after two AZD1222 doses compared with day 0 and with MenACWY recipients. Reportedly, almost half of the unique spike-specific TCRs recognized epitopes lying outside the regions that are mutated in the B.1.351 and B.1.1.7 variants. Vaccine-associated CD4 TCRs spanned the whole spike protein, with dominant responses in regions 160-218 and 743-854. In the small 56-69-year group, the increase in depth fell short of significance, most likely because of low power. Because no day 14 peak-response samples were available, the repertoires could be characterized only after the peak T cell response.

The time point label, read with the paper, signifies: baseline before first vaccination. Vaccinee samples were obtained from the UK trials COV001 and COV002, which included a single-blind randomized controlled phase 2/3 trial of AZD1222 (ChAdOx1 nCoV-19) in healthy adults. Trial participant PBMC samples were collected at day 0 and day 28 after the second dose for TCRbeta chain sequencing. The CDR3 regions of human TCRbeta chains were analyzed by immunosequencing. The published analysis was carried out like this. Repertoire TCRs were checked for matches against a reference library of SARS-CoV-2-specific TCRs that had been generated using the MIRA antigen-specificity platform. Breadth meant the fraction of unique TCRs that were SARS-CoV-2-associated, whereas depth meant the fraction of total T cells that were SARS-CoV-2-associated. Using the MIRA data, every spike-specific TCR was mapped to the spike region that the TCR reacted to and assigned to either a CD4 or a CD8 class. Log10-transformed breadth and depth values were compared by one-way ANOVA with Sidak's multiple comparisons tests. In its TCRdb copy, this immuneACCESS table keeps in-frame sequences only and misses some clones. Where compared with another copy, unresolved V genes explain less than half of these, and the others have no known cause. D and trimming come from the DNA, and the V and J calls and clone size come from that table. The sample profile shows 200,000 to 300,000 clones; roughly 93% of them were found once. The ten top clones hold 0.55% of the sample.

A distance of 7 bases separates the germline ends of V and J, which lose 2 bases and 0 bases respectively. The CDR1 and CDR2 encoded by the germline V gene (reference sequence) are SGHAT and FQDESV. The CDR3 has 14 amino acids, counting the end cysteine and phenylalanine. Solely the CDR3 DNA is kept, with 42 bases framed from the first base. This chain is built from TRBV11-1 and TRBJ1-1; the D gene is not confidently resolved. The sequencing here drew on peripheral blood, taken on day 0 of AZD1222 vaccination. This clonotype was sampled from an adult in good health. The CDR3 corresponds to CASSLRPLNTEAFF. In nucleotides, the sequence is TGTGCCAGCAGCTTAAGGCCATTGAACACTGAAGCTTTCTTT. Reference TRBV11-1 and TRBJ1-1 genes cover what lies past the CDR3, so the full variable domain is EAEVAQSPRYKITEKSQAVAFWCDPISGHATLYWYRQILGQGPELLVQFQDESVVDDSQLPKDRFSAERLKGVDSTLKIQPAELGDSAMYLCASSLRPLNTEAFFGQGTRLTVV.